Listed below are T cell receptor beta chains from one sample, sequenced in a study of blood T cell repertoires in COVID-19. Sequencing was performed with immunoSEQ multiplex PCR; in TCRdb, only in-frame clones are kept and a portion is missing. The sample holds over 70,000 clones, 85% seen once. The material sequenced was peripheral blood. The receptors were sampled from a man aged 60-69 years with COVID-19, enrolled during active disease. The CDR3 runs from the conserved cysteine through the conserved F or W. A D gene is named only where the DNA matches it firmly. The size of a clone is reported for some rows only, either as once, few or many, or as a class for expanded clones.

V gene: TRBV18; CDR3 length: 15; D gene: .; clone size: .; J gene: TRBJ2-1; CDR3 DNA: TGTGCCAGCTCACCCAGCAGGGACAACTACAATGAGCAGTTCTTC; CDR3 protein: CASSPSRDNYNEQFF
V gene: TRBV9; CDR3 length: 15; D gene: .; clone size: few; J gene: TRBJ1-1; CDR3 DNA: TGTGCCAGCAGCGGAGGAACAGGGTGGAACACTGAAGCTTTCTTT; CDR3 protein: CASSGGTGWNTEAFF
V gene: TRBV29-1; CDR3 length: 14; D gene: .; clone size: .; J gene: TRBJ1-1; CDR3 DNA: TGCAGCGTGGCTCGGGTGCCGATGAACACTGAAGCTTTCTTT; CDR3 protein: CSVARVPMNTEAFF
V gene: TRBV7-9; CDR3 length: 14; D gene: .; clone size: .; J gene: TRBJ2-7; CDR3 DNA: TGTGCCAGCAGCTTACGTGCTTCGGGGTACGAGCAGTACTTC; CDR3 protein: CASSLRASGYEQYF
V gene: TRBV5-6; CDR3 length: 17; D gene: TRBD1; clone size: .; J gene: TRBJ2-3; CDR3 DNA: TGTGCCAGCAGCTTGGGTGGTCGGGGACAGGGCACAGATACGCAGTATTTT; CDR3 protein: CASSLGGRGQGTDTQYF
V gene: TRBV4-2; CDR3 length: 17; D gene: TRBD2; clone size: once; J gene: TRBJ2-3; CDR3 DNA: TGTGCCAGCAGCCAGATTCTAGCGGGGGCTAGCACAGATACGCAGTATTTT; CDR3 protein: CASSQILAGASTDTQYF
V gene: TRBV4-1; CDR3 length: 16; D gene: .; clone size: .; J gene: TRBJ2-7; CDR3 DNA: TGCGCCAGCAGCCACTTGACAGGTCCAAGCTCCTACGAGCAGTACTTC; CDR3 protein: CASSHLTGPSSYEQYF
V gene: TRBV5-1; CDR3 length: 16; D gene: .; clone size: .; J gene: TRBJ1-2; CDR3 DNA: TGCGCCAGCAGCGGGACACAGGGCTGGACTAACTATGGCTACACCTTC; CDR3 protein: CASSGTQGWTNYGYTF
V gene: TRBV3-1/TRBV3-2; CDR3 length: 12; D gene: .; clone size: few; J gene: TRBJ2-7; CDR3 DNA: TGTGCCAGCAGCCTGAGCTCCTACGAGCAGTACTTC; CDR3 protein: CASSLSSYEQYF
V gene: TRBV30; CDR3 length: 15; D gene: TRBD1; clone size: once; J gene: TRBJ2-5; CDR3 DNA: TGTGCCTGGAGTGGAGGGATGCAGGGGGAAGAGACCCAGTACTTC; CDR3 protein: CAWSGGMQGEETQYF
V gene: TRBV7-2; CDR3 length: 14; D gene: TRBD1; clone size: .; J gene: TRBJ1-1; CDR3 DNA: TGTGCCAGCAGAACAGGGGGCCCCAGCACTGAAGCTTTCTTT; CDR3 protein: CASRTGGPSTEAFF
V gene: TRBV2; CDR3 length: 13; D gene: TRBD1; clone size: .; J gene: TRBJ1-4; CDR3 DNA: TGTGCCAGCTTTAGGGGACAGCCTGAAAAACTGTTTTTT; CDR3 protein: CASFRGQPEKLFF
V gene: TRBV19; CDR3 length: 13; D gene: .; clone size: .; J gene: TRBJ1-3; CDR3 DNA: TGTGCCAGTAGGACCGTTGGAGGGAACACCATATATTTT; CDR3 protein: CASRTVGGNTIYF
V gene: TRBV2; CDR3 length: 13; D gene: TRBD1; clone size: .; J gene: TRBJ1-6; CDR3 DNA: TGTGCCAGCACGGGACAGGGGAGCTCACCCCTCCACTTT; CDR3 protein: CASTGQGSSPLHF
V gene: TRBV21-1; CDR3 length: 16; D gene: .; clone size: .; J gene: TRBJ2-4; CDR3 DNA: TGTGCCAGCAGCAAAGAGACACTTCTAGCCAAAAACATTCAGTACTTC; CDR3 protein: CASSKETLLAKNIQYF
V gene: TRBV11-2; CDR3 length: 14; D gene: .; clone size: .; J gene: TRBJ1-5; CDR3 DNA: TGTGCCAGCAGCTTACAGGCCCGCAATCAGCCCCAGCATTTT; CDR3 protein: CASSLQARNQPQHF
V gene: TRBV5-1; CDR3 length: 15; D gene: TRBD1; clone size: .; J gene: TRBJ1-4; CDR3 DNA: TGCGCCAGCAGCTTACAGAGGACAGGGGGTGAAAAACTGTTTTTT; CDR3 protein: CASSLQRTGGEKLFF
V gene: TRBV21-1; CDR3 length: 16; D gene: .; clone size: .; J gene: TRBJ2-7; CDR3 DNA: TGTGCCAGCAGCAAAGGTTGGACATCGGAGTCCTACGAGCAGTACTTC; CDR3 protein: CASSKGWTSESYEQYF
V gene: TRBV19; CDR3 length: 15; D gene: TRBD1; clone size: .; J gene: TRBJ2-7; CDR3 DNA: TGTGCCAGTAGTATAGCCCCCCAGGGGGCCTACGAGCAGTACTTC; CDR3 protein: CASSIAPQGAYEQYF
V gene: TRBV9; CDR3 length: 15; D gene: .; clone size: .; J gene: TRBJ1-6; CDR3 DNA: TGTGCCAGCAGCGTAGATTTGGGGGGGCGGTCACCCCTCCACTTT; CDR3 protein: CASSVDLGGRSPLHF
V gene: TRBV18; CDR3 length: 14; D gene: TRBD1; clone size: .; J gene: TRBJ1-1; CDR3 DNA: TGTGCCAGCTTACCGGGACAGGGGGCTTCTGAAGCTTTCTTT; CDR3 protein: CASLPGQGASEAFF
V gene: TRBV30; CDR3 length: 17; D gene: .; clone size: .; J gene: TRBJ1-3; CDR3 DNA: TGTGCCTGGAGCCCTCCGTACGTGGGCGAGTCTGGAAACACCATATATTTT; CDR3 protein: CAWSPPYVGESGNTIYF
V gene: TRBV9; CDR3 length: 15; D gene: .; clone size: .; J gene: TRBJ1-5; CDR3 DNA: TGTGCCAGCAGCGCCACGGCGGGGGACAATCAGCCCCAGCATTTT; CDR3 protein: CASSATAGDNQPQHF
V gene: TRBV2; CDR3 length: 13; D gene: TRBD1; clone size: .; J gene: TRBJ1-4; CDR3 DNA: TGTGCCAGCACGACAGGGCTGGGTGAAAAACTGTTTTTT; CDR3 protein: CASTTGLGEKLFF
V gene: TRBV5-1; CDR3 length: 17; D gene: TRBD2; clone size: .; J gene: TRBJ2-1; CDR3 DNA: TGCGCCAGCAGCTTGGTCAGCGGGGGCCCCTCCTACAATGAGCAGTTCTTC; CDR3 protein: CASSLVSGGPSYNEQFF
V gene: TRBV2; CDR3 length: 13; D gene: .; clone size: .; J gene: TRBJ2-1; CDR3 DNA: TGTGCCAGCAAGGCGGGGGCCAACAATGAGCAGTTCTTC; CDR3 protein: CASKAGANNEQFF
V gene: TRBV11-2; CDR3 length: 15; D gene: TRBD2; clone size: .; J gene: TRBJ2-5; CDR3 DNA: TGTGCCAGCAACAATCTCCTGGGAGGGCAAGAGACCCAGTACTTC; CDR3 protein: CASNNLLGGQETQYF
V gene: TRBV5-1; CDR3 length: 15; D gene: .; clone size: .; J gene: TRBJ2-5; CDR3 DNA: TGCGCCAGCAGCTTGGCCGGCAGGTTGGGCGAGACCCAGTACTTC; CDR3 protein: CASSLAGRLGETQYF
V gene: TRBV29-1; CDR3 length: 13; D gene: .; clone size: few; J gene: TRBJ1-2; CDR3 DNA: TGCAGCGCTGGTCGGGGGGCCGGGTATGGCTACACCTTC; CDR3 protein: CSAGRGAGYGYTF
V gene: TRBV5-1; CDR3 length: 13; D gene: TRBD1; clone size: .; J gene: TRBJ1-1; CDR3 DNA: TGCGCCAGCAGCCTGGGACAGCGCACTGAAGCTTTCTTT; CDR3 protein: CASSLGQRTEAFF
V gene: TRBV5-5; CDR3 length: 12; D gene: .; clone size: .; J gene: TRBJ2-7; CDR3 DNA: TGTGCCAGCAGCTTCTACAGCTACGAGCAGTACTTC; CDR3 protein: CASSFYSYEQYF
V gene: TRBV3-1/TRBV3-2; CDR3 length: 15; D gene: .; clone size: .; J gene: TRBJ2-7; CDR3 DNA: TGTGCCAGCAGCCAGGCCGCAGGCGGGTTCTACGAGCAGTACTTC; CDR3 protein: CASSQAAGGFYEQYF
V gene: TRBV5-6; CDR3 length: 14; D gene: .; clone size: .; J gene: TRBJ2-7; CDR3 DNA: TGTGCCAGCAGCTTGGCTGGCGGGTACTACGAGCAGTACTTC; CDR3 protein: CASSLAGGYYEQYF
V gene: TRBV15; CDR3 length: 16; D gene: TRBD1; clone size: .; J gene: TRBJ1-4; CDR3 DNA: TGTGCCACCAGCGTCGACAGGGGGCCTTATAATGAAAAACTGTTTTTT; CDR3 protein: CATSVDRGPYNEKLFF
V gene: TRBV7-9; CDR3 length: 17; D gene: TRBD2; clone size: .; J gene: TRBJ2-1; CDR3 DNA: TGTGCCAGCAGTAGGACTAGCGGGGGGGCCAGGGCGATTGAGCAGTTCTTC; CDR3 protein: CASSRTSGGARAIEQFF
V gene: TRBV18; CDR3 length: 16; D gene: TRBD1; clone size: .; J gene: TRBJ1-1; CDR3 DNA: TGTGCCAGCTCACCGAGACAGGGGGCAACGAACACTGAAGCTTTCTTT; CDR3 protein: CASSPRQGATNTEAFF
V gene: TRBV12-2; CDR3 length: 15; D gene: .; clone size: once; J gene: TRBJ2-3; CDR3 DNA: TGTGCAAGTCACTCGGGACAGGGTGGCACAGATACGCAGTATTTT; CDR3 protein: CASHSGQGGTDTQYF
V gene: TRBV2; CDR3 length: 14; D gene: .; clone size: .; J gene: TRBJ2-3; CDR3 DNA: TGTGCCAGCAGGACCGGGGTTAGCACAGATACGCAGTATTTT; CDR3 protein: CASRTGVSTDTQYF
V gene: TRBV3-1/TRBV3-2; CDR3 length: 14; D gene: .; clone size: .; J gene: TRBJ1-1; CDR3 DNA: TGTGCCAGCAGCCGAACAGGGACCAACACTGAAGCTTTCTTT; CDR3 protein: CASSRTGTNTEAFF
V gene: TRBV6-5; CDR3 length: 14; D gene: TRBD1; clone size: .; J gene: TRBJ1-2; CDR3 DNA: TGTGCCAGCAGCAGACAGGGGGCTAACTATGGCTACACCTTC; CDR3 protein: CASSRQGANYGYTF
V gene: TRBV10-3; CDR3 length: 17; D gene: TRBD1; clone size: once; J gene: TRBJ1-2; CDR3 DNA: TGTGCCATCAGTCAAGGACAGGGGGCAACTCCTAACTATGGCTACACCTTC; CDR3 protein: CAISQGQGATPNYGYTF
V gene: TRBV11-1; CDR3 length: 13; D gene: .; clone size: .; J gene: TRBJ1-1; CDR3 DNA: TGTGCCAGCAGCTTAGCCTGGAACACTGAAGCTTTCTTT; CDR3 protein: CASSLAWNTEAFF
V gene: TRBV5-6; CDR3 length: 12; D gene: .; clone size: .; J gene: TRBJ1-1; CDR3 DNA: TGTGCCAGCAGTGGGGGGGTCAGTCTCGCTTTCTTT; CDR3 protein: CASSGGVSLAFF
V gene: TRBV13; CDR3 length: 14; D gene: TRBD1; clone size: .; J gene: TRBJ1-6; CDR3 DNA: TGTGCCAGCAGCAGGACAGGCTCCAATTCACCCCTCCACTTT; CDR3 protein: CASSRTGSNSPLHF
V gene: TRBV28; CDR3 length: 14; D gene: .; clone size: .; J gene: TRBJ1-5; CDR3 DNA: TGTGCCAGCAGTGCCCCAAACAGGGATCAGCCCCAGCATTTT; CDR3 protein: CASSAPNRDQPQHF
V gene: TRBV3-1/TRBV3-2; CDR3 length: 15; D gene: TRBD2; clone size: .; J gene: TRBJ2-2; CDR3 DNA: TGTGCCAGCACCCCGGGACTAGCGGGCACCGGGGAGCTGTTTTTT; CDR3 protein: CASTPGLAGTGELFF
V gene: TRBV5-4; CDR3 length: 15; D gene: TRBD2; clone size: .; J gene: TRBJ2-1; CDR3 DNA: TGTGCCAGCAGCTTTGGCGGGAGTTCCTACAATGAGCAGTTCTTC; CDR3 protein: CASSFGGSSYNEQFF
V gene: TRBV6-1; CDR3 length: 14; D gene: .; clone size: once; J gene: TRBJ2-7; CDR3 DNA: TGTGCCAGCAGAGAAGCGGAGGTAGGCTACGAGCAGTACTTC; CDR3 protein: CASREAEVGYEQYF
V gene: TRBV6-5; CDR3 length: 15; D gene: .; clone size: .; J gene: TRBJ1-5; CDR3 DNA: TGTGCCAGCAGTTACTCGATCAGTGACAATCAGCCCCAGCATTTT; CDR3 protein: CASSYSISDNQPQHF
V gene: TRBV7-7; CDR3 length: 16; D gene: TRBD2; clone size: .; J gene: TRBJ2-2; CDR3 DNA: TGTGCCACCATCCCAAGCCGAACTAGCGGCACCGGGGAGCTGTTTTTT; CDR3 protein: CATIPSRTSGTGELFF
V gene: TRBV28; CDR3 length: 14; D gene: TRBD1; clone size: .; J gene: TRBJ1-1; CDR3 DNA: TGTGCCAGCAGTTCCTCCGGGACAGGGGGCGTAATAGCCTTT; CDR3 protein: CASSSSGTGGVIAF
V gene: TRBV6-4; CDR3 length: 14; D gene: .; clone size: few; J gene: TRBJ2-2; CDR3 DNA: TGTGCCAGCAGTGTGTCTGCGAACACCGGGGAGCTGTTTTTT; CDR3 protein: CASSVSANTGELFF
V gene: TRBV5-1; CDR3 length: 14; D gene: .; clone size: .; J gene: TRBJ1-2; CDR3 DNA: TGCGCCAGCAGCTCGGTGGACAAAATCTATGGCTACACCTTC; CDR3 protein: CASSSVDKIYGYTF
V gene: TRBV5-1; CDR3 length: 15; D gene: .; clone size: .; J gene: TRBJ2-1; CDR3 DNA: TGCGCCAGCAGCTTGGTGGGTTCTAGAAACAATGAGCAGTTCTTC; CDR3 protein: CASSLVGSRNNEQFF
V gene: TRBV6-4; CDR3 length: 14; D gene: .; clone size: .; J gene: TRBJ1-1; CDR3 DNA: TGTGCCAGCAGTGAGGGGGGGCGTGGTACTGAAGCTTTCTTT; CDR3 protein: CASSEGGRGTEAFF
V gene: TRBV21-1; CDR3 length: 22; D gene: .; clone size: once; J gene: TRBJ2-5; CDR3 DNA: TGTGCCAGCAGCAATAAACTTGCGGGACTAGCGGGAGCGTGCCTTGAACAAGAGACCCAGTACTTC; CDR3 protein: CASSNKLAGLAGACLEQETQYF
V gene: TRBV7-2; CDR3 length: 17; D gene: .; clone size: .; J gene: TRBJ1-1; CDR3 DNA: TGTGCCAGCAGCTTAGCGCCACAGGGCTTTGGTTATACTGAAGCTTTCTTT; CDR3 protein: CASSLAPQGFGYTEAFF
V gene: TRBV6-5; CDR3 length: 13; D gene: .; clone size: .; J gene: TRBJ1-1; CDR3 DNA: TGTGCCAGCAGGGCCCCTGGAGGACGTGAAGCTTTCTTT; CDR3 protein: CASRAPGGREAFF